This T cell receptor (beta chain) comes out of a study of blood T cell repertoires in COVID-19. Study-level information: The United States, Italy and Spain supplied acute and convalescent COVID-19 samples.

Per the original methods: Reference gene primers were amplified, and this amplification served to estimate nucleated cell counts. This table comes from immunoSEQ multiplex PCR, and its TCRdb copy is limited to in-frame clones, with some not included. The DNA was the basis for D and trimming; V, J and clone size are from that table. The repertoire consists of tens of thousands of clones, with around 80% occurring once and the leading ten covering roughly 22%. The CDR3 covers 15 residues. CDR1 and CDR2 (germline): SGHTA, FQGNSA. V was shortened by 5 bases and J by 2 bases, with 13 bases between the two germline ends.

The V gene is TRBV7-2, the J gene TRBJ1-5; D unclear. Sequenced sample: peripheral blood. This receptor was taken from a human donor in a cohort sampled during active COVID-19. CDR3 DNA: TGTGCCAGCAGCCCGGGGAACGCCGGCAATCAGCCCCAGCATTTT. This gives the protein CASSPGNAGNQPQHF.